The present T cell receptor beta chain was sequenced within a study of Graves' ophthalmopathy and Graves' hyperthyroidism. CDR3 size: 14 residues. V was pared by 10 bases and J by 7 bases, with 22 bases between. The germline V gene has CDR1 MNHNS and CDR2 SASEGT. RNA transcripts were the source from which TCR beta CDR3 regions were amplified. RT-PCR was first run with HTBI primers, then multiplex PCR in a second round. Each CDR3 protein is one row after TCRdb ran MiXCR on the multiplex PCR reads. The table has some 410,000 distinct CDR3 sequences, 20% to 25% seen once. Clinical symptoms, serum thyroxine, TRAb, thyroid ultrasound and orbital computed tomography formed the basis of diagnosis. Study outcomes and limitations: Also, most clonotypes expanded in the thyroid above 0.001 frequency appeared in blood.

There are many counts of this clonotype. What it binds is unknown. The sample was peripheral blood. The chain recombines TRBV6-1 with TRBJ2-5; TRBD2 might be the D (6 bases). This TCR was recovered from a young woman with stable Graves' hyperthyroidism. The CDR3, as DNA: TGTGCCATCGGAGGGACCTCTCGCCGGGGGACCCAGTACTTC. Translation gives CAIGGTSRRGTQYF.